The T cell receptor (beta chain) described here comes from a study of OX40 agonist ivuxolimab in advanced cancers. Only in-frame clones appear in the TCRdb table, and some are missing; sequencing was by immunoSEQ multiplex PCR. This sample has tens of thousands of clones, with around 81% found just once. Germline lookup yields CDR1 LNHNV and CDR2 YYDKDF (reference sequence). The CDR3 runs to 16 residues. V shed 1 base, J shed 2 bases, and the junction held 3 bases outside the gene matches. The sample consisted of CD4+ or CD8+ T cells sorted from blood, taken in a trial of the OX40 agonist ivuxolimab. This sequence originates from an adult with an advanced solid tumor such as melanoma, head and neck, liver or kidney cancer. The gene calls are TRBV15 and TRBJ2-1, with TRBD1 identical over 9 bases. The CDR3 DNA reads as TGTGCCACCAGCAGAGGTCGGGACAGGGCCTACAATGAGCAGTTCTTC. Its translation: CATSRGRDRAYNEQFF. The full variable domain, in which reference TRBV15 and TRBJ2-1 provide the parts outside the CDR3, is DAMVIQNPRYQVTQFGKPVTLSCSQTLNHNVMYWYQQKSSQAPKLLFHYYDKDFNNEADTPDNFQSRRPNTSFCFLDIRSPGLGDTAMYLCATSRGRDRAYNEQFFGPGTRLTVL.